The clone carrying this T cell receptor beta chain appeared a single time. Its matching antigen is unknown. cDNA libraries for TCR beta contained unique molecular identifiers. TCRdb fed the PCR reads into MiXCR, producing one record per CDR3 protein. The sample shows 750,000 to 900,000 distinct CDR3 sequences, just over 45% of them seen only once. This entry comes from a study of post-analysis software for immune sequencing data. Study results and caveats: The five TRBV segments detected at higher frequency in patients than in controls included TRBV5-6, TRBV5-1 and TRBV20-1. F measure clustering grouped samples strongly by preparation batch. Those with multiple sclerosis, the patient group, showed significantly lower normalized Chao1 diversity than controls.

Germline V gives CDR1 SGHTA, CDR2 FQGNSA. CDR3 length: 15 residues. Unmatched junction bases numbered 7, after V lost 2 bases and J lost 10 bases. The chain employs TRBV7-2 and TRBJ2-1; TRBD2 matches at 11 bases. The receptor was isolated from a girl between 5 and 17 years old with multiple sclerosis. The sequencing sample was made of blood. CDR3 nucleotide sequence: TGTGCCAGCAGCTTATCACTAGCGGGGGCCGGGGAGCAGTTCTTC. Translating it yields CASSLSLAGAGEQFF.